This TCR beta chain was sequenced in a study of T cell changes during pregnancy in multiple sclerosis (dated by TCRdb to the late 2010s). General notes on the study: The study examined how the T cell repertoire changed over the course of pregnancy in women with multiple sclerosis.

The library was made by the immunoSEQ multiplex PCR assay. Not all clones reach the TCRdb copy of this immuneACCESS table, which keeps in-frame sequences only. Checked studies attribute under half of the gap to unresolved V genes and leave the rest unexplained. The sample yields around 80,000 clones; about 92% were counted once. Of the sample, around 2.6% falls within the top ten clones. Worth noting for this clone: Its target antigen remains unknown. Qualities for individual bases were not recorded, and no much larger clone is one base off.

The cysteine opens and the phenylalanine closes a CDR3 of 15 amino acids. Only the CDR3 part of the read is kept: 45 bases, read in frame from the first base. Relative to germline, V is 4 bases shorter and J is 3 bases shorter, with 12 bases between their ends. The germline V gene encodes CDR1 MDHEN and CDR2 SYDVKM. This specimen was peripheral blood, taken before pregnancy. The origin of this receptor is a female donor with multiple sclerosis, enrolled in a pregnancy study. The rearrangement joined TRBV28 to TRBJ1-4, with an unclear D gene assignment. The CDR3 region: CASSSAGYPNEKLFF. The bases read TGTGCCAGCAGTTCCGCAGGCTACCCTAATGAAAAACTGTTTTTT. Outside the CDR3, residues come from the reference TRBV28 and TRBJ1-4 proteins, so the full variable domain is: DVKVTQSSRYLVKRTGEKVFLECVQDMDHENMFWYRQDPGLGLRLIYFSYDVKMKEKGDIPEGYSVSREKKERFSLILESASTNQTSMYLCASSSAGYPNEKLFFGSGTQLSVL.